Below, 30 T cell receptor beta chains from the same sample are listed, as sequenced in a study of T cell responses to AZD1222 COVID-19 vaccine. Some clones are missing from TCRdb's copy, which holds only in-frame ones; the method was immunoSEQ multiplex PCR. The data show about 170,000 clones, roughly 89% seen once. Here the sequenced sample was peripheral blood, taken 28 days after the second AZD1222 dose. These receptors all come from an adult who received the AZD1222 COVID-19 vaccine.

The chain couples TRBV7-8 to TRBJ2-7, with 7 positions matching TRBD1. Germline values: CDR1 SGHVS, CDR2 FQNEAQ. The CDR3 is 13 residues long. Germline trimming cut 5 bases from V and 7 bases from J; bases unmatched to any gene: 8. CDR3 sequence reads: CASSTGQTVEQYF. The CDR3 nucleotides read TGTGCCAGCAGCACGGGACAGACCGTGGAGCAGTACTTC.

This chain uses TRBV4-2 with TRBJ1-1, with D uncertain. Germline lookup yields CDR1 LGHNA and CDR2 YNFKEQ. V lost 1 base to trimming and J lost 0 bases, with 9 bases between them. CDR3 length equals 15 residues. CDR3 amino acids: CASSQVGGVNTEAFF. The CDR3 DNA sequence: TGTGCCAGCAGCCAAGTAGGAGGCGTGAACACTGAAGCTTTCTTT.

The chain carries TRBV30 and TRBJ1-6; D gene unclear. CDR1 is GTSNPN and CDR2 is SVGIG in the germline V gene (reference sequence). The CDR3 length is 13 residues. Trimming left V 5 bases short and J 5 bases short, with 10 bases between. The CDR3, as DNA: TGTGCCTGGGCTGAAAATGATAATTCACCCCTCCACTTT. Translated, it gives CAWAENDNSPLHF.

The V and J genes are TRBV5-4 and TRBJ2-3, with D maybe TRBD1 (6 bases). Germline V gene lookup returns CDR1 SGHNT and CDR2 YYREEE (reference sequence). V was cut by 3 bases and J by 5 bases, with 16 bases left in between. This CDR3 spans 15 amino acids. CDR3 DNA: TGTGCCAGCAGCTCGTCACAGGGACGAGGAGATACGCAGTATTTT. Translation gives CASSSSQGRGDTQYF. The full variable domain, its missing parts supplied by reference TRBV5-4 and TRBJ2-3, is ETGVTQSPTHLIKTRGQQVTLRCSSQSGHNTVSWYQQALGQGPQFIFQYYREEENGRGNFPPRFSGLQFPNYSSELNVNALELDDSALYLCASSSSQGRGDTQYFGPGTRLTVL.

The rearrangement uses TRBV6-5 and TRBJ1-2, with TRBD1 matching 10 bases. In germline, CDR1 is MNHEY, CDR2 SVGAGI. The junction had 9 bases not matched to a gene; V was cut back by 5 bases and J by 6 bases. The CDR3 is 15 amino acids. CDR3 DNA: TGTGCCAGCAGTCCCACGGGAGACAGGGGGCATGGCTACACCTTC. This encodes CASSPTGDRGHGYTF.

The chain is built from TRBV18 and TRBJ1-1; a weak D match, TRBD1 (6 bases). This CDR3 contains 15 residues. Germline-derived CDR1 and CDR2 are KGHSH and LQKENI. Trimming pared 1 base from V and 0 bases from J, leaving 9 bases between. The CDR3 coding sequence is TGTGCCAGCTCACCACGGACAGAGATGAACACTGAAGCTTTCTTT. Translating gives CASSPRTEMNTEAFF. The whole variable domain, filled in from reference TRBV18 and TRBJ1-1, reads NAGVMQNPRHLVRRRGQEARLRCSPMKGHSHVYWYRQLPEEGLKFMVYLQKENIIDESGMPKERFSAEFPKEGPSILRIQQVVRGDSAAYFCASSPRTEMNTEAFFGQGTRLTVV.

The J gene is TRBJ1-5, the V gene TRBV6-5; TRBD1 is a possible D gene (6 bases). The CDR3 has 15 residues. V was shortened by 6 bases and J by 2 bases, with 14 bases between the two germline ends. In germline, CDR1 is MNHEY, CDR2 SVGAGI. CDR3 sequence: CASSWGTLGNQPQHF. DNA of the CDR3: TGTGCCAGCAGCTGGGGGACACTGGGCAATCAGCCCCAGCATTTT.

The chain employs TRBV11-2 and TRBJ1-4; D is unresolved. Trimming pared 4 bases from V and 0 bases from J, leaving 6 bases between. CDR1 and CDR2 (germline): SGHAT, FQNNGV. CDR3 length equals 14 residues. Here the CDR3 DNA reads TGTGCCAGCAGCTCCCTTGCAACTAATGAAAAACTGTTTTTT. The encoded protein is CASSSLATNEKLFF.

The chain combines TRBV9 with TRBJ2-5; TRBD2 matches at 10 bases. The germline CDR1 and CDR2 sequences are SGDLS and YYNGEE. The CDR3 runs 16 residues. Trimming removed 3 bases from V and 5 bases from J; junction bases left unmatched: 10. This CDR3 is CASSAEVGLATETQYF. The CDR3 DNA follows: TGTGCCAGCAGCGCGGAAGTGGGACTAGCGACGGAGACCCAGTACTTC.

The chain carries TRBV5-6 and TRBJ2-7, with TRBD1 identical over 9 bases. V was pared by 4 bases and J by 7 bases, with 6 bases of the junction left unmatched. The CDR3 is 13 amino acids. CDR1 and CDR2 from the germline V gene are SGHDT and YYEEEE. The CDR3 here is CASSLPTGGEQYF. CDR3 in DNA: TGTGCCAGCAGCCTGCCGACAGGGGGAGAGCAGTACTTC. Full variable domain (outside the CDR3, taken from reference TRBV5-6 and TRBJ2-7): DAGVTQSPTHLIKTRGQQVTLRCSPKSGHDTVSWYQQALGQGPQFIFQYYEEEERQRGNFPDRFSGHQFPNYSSELNVNALLLGDSALYLCASSLPTGGEQYFGPGTRLTVT.

The chain uses TRBV10-1 and TRBJ2-1; possible D gene TRBD1, 5 bases. In germline, CDR1 is WNHNN, CDR2 SYGVQD (reference sequence). With 9 bases removed from V and 3 bases from J, the gap between germline ends came to 18 bases. This CDR3 comprises 15 residues. The CDR3 loop reads CARGVFRPLYNEQFF. For the CDR3, the DNA is TGCGCCAGAGGGGTCTTCAGGCCGCTCTACAATGAGCAGTTCTTC.

This clone was observed once. The chain uses TRBV27 and TRBJ2-7; 7 nucleotides agree with TRBD1. The CDR3 length is 14 residues. The ends lost 6 bases at V and 3 bases at J; junction bases unmatched: 8. Germline values: CDR1 MNHEY, CDR2 SMNVEV (reference sequence). This chain's CDR3 is CASSRTGTDYEQYF. DNA for the CDR3: TGTGCCAGCAGCCGAACCGGGACAGACTACGAGCAGTACTTC.

The chain carries TRBV7-9 and TRBJ1-3; D possibly corresponds to TRBD1 (5 bases). There are 15 residues in the CDR3. Germline values: CDR1 SEHNR, CDR2 FQNEAQ (reference sequence). Trimming took 7 bases from V and 2 from J, leaving 15 bases between them. The CDR3 region has the DNA TGTGCCAGCAACCCGGGACCTCAAGCTGGAAACACCATATATTTT. This encodes CASNPGPQAGNTIYF.

The chain recombines TRBV4-1 with TRBJ1-1; 8 bases match TRBD1. Per the germline V gene, CDR1 is MGHRA and CDR2 is YSYEKL. The junction had 3 bases not matched to a gene; V was cut back by 3 bases and J by 0 bases. The CDR3 spans 15 residues. The CDR3 nucleotides read TGCGCCAGCAGCCAGCGACAGGGGTTGAACACTGAAGCTTTCTTT. The encoded protein is CASSQRQGLNTEAFF.

This clone came up a few times. This chain connects TRBV5-4 to TRBJ1-2; tentatively, D is TRBD1 (6 bases). CDR3 size: 13 residues. The germline V gene has CDR1 SGHNT and CDR2 YYREEE (reference sequence). The germline V and J ends were trimmed by 0 bases and 6 bases, with 9 bases remaining between them. CDR3: CASSLAGVNGYTF. The CDR3 region has the DNA TGTGCCAGCAGCTTGGCAGGGGTTAATGGCTACACCTTC.

This chain links TRBV7-2 with TRBJ2-7; a weak D match, TRBD1 (5 bases). Germline CDR1 reads SGHTA; CDR2 reads FQGNSA. This CDR3 region has 13 residues. The ends were cut back, 5 bases at V and 4 bases at J, with 12 bases in the middle. CDR3 region: CASSTVRQYEQYF. The CDR3 region has the DNA TGTGCCAGCAGCACCGTTCGACAGTACGAGCAGTACTTC. Looking up the rest from reference TRBV7-2 and TRBJ2-7 gives the full variable domain: GAGVSQSPSNKVTEKGKDVELRCDPISGHTALYWYRQSLGQGLEFLIYFQGNSAPDKSGLPSDRFSAERTGGSVSTLTIQRTQQEDSAVYLCASSTVRQYEQYFGPGTRLTVT.

The chain couples TRBV3-1 (or the pseudogene TRBV3-2) to TRBJ1-1; a weak D match, TRBD1 (5 bases). Germline assignment: CDR1 LGHDT and CDR2 YNNKEL (reference sequence). V was pared by 7 bases and J by 0 bases, with 15 bases between. This CDR3 contains 15 residues. The CDR3 protein is CASTRTGPMNTEAFF. For the CDR3, the DNA is TGTGCCAGCACCCGTACAGGACCAATGAACACTGAAGCTTTCTTT.

This clone occurred once. This chain uses TRBV11-2 with TRBJ1-1; D remains unclear. The CDR3 runs 12 residues. From germline, CDR1 is SGHAT and CDR2 FQNNGV. V was trimmed by 4 bases and J by 7 bases, leaving 10 bases between them. For the CDR3, the DNA is TGTGCCAGCAGCTCAGAACAGATTGAAGCTTTCTTT. Translation: CASSSEQIEAFF. Supplemented by reference TRBV11-2 and TRBJ1-1, the full variable domain reads EAGVAQSPRYKIIEKRQSVAFWCNPISGHATLYWYQQILGQGPKLLIQFQNNGVVDDSQLPKDRFSAERLKGVDSTLKIQPAKLEDSAVYLCASSSEQIEAFFGQGTRLTVV.

The chain links TRBV4-1 to TRBJ1-1, with 11 bases identical to TRBD1. The CDR3 contains 16 residues. V dropped 7 bases and J dropped 1; count of bases not matched to a gene: 8. Per germline, CDR1 MGHRA and CDR2 YSYEKL. The CDR3 DNA reads TGCGCCAGCACCCCTGGTGGGACAGGGGGGAACACTGAAGCTTTCTTT. The encoded protein is CASTPGGTGGNTEAFF.

This rearrangement joins TRBV19 to TRBJ2-3, with 7 nucleotides matching TRBD2. Germline CDR1 LNHDA, CDR2 SQIVND (reference sequence). This CDR3 is built from 15 residues. Losses at the gene ends were 3 bases for V and 8 bases for J; bases not matched to a gene: 11. The CDR3, as DNA: TGTGCCAGTAGTATGGGCAGCGGGGATATGGGTACGCAGTATTTT. This translates into CASSMGSGDMGTQYF. The full variable domain, completed using reference TRBV19 and TRBJ2-3, is DGGITQSPKYLFRKEGQNVTLSCEQNLNHDAMYWYRQDPGQGLRLIYYSQIVNDFQKGDIAEGYSVSREKKESFPLTVTSAQKNPTAFYLCASSMGSGDMGTQYFGPGTRLTVL.

In nucleotides, the CDR3 is TGTGCCAGCAGCCAAGAGGGACAGACGCTCGAGCAGTACTTC. Its protein is CASSQEGQTLEQYF. The rearrangement uses TRBV3-1 (or the pseudogene TRBV3-2) and TRBJ2-7; 7 bases fit TRBD1. The length of the CDR3 is 14 residues. Germline V CDR1 and CDR2: LGHDT, YNNKEL (reference sequence). J lost 6 bases, V lost 0 bases, and 5 bases had no gene match.

This chain connects TRBV6-5 to TRBJ1-2; D perhaps matches TRBD1 (5 bases). Germline CDR1 MNHEY, CDR2 SVGAGI. The V end lost 3 bases, the J end lost 10 bases, and 15 bases lay between the germline ends. CDR3 size: 13 residues. The CDR3 loop is CASSYNLQDDYTF. The CDR3 DNA is TGTGCCAGCAGTTATAACCTACAGGACGACTACACCTTC.

V is TRBV11-2 and J is TRBJ2-7; 9 bases agree with TRBD2. Losses at the gene ends were 1 base for V and 5 bases for J; bases not matched to a gene: 15. The germline gives CDR1 SGHAT, CDR2 FQNNGV. The CDR3 is made up of 18 amino acids. The CDR3 DNA is TGTGCCAGCAGCTTAGCGCCCCCCGGGACTAGCTCATCCGACGAGCAGTACTTC. Translation gives CASSLAPPGTSSSDEQYF.

This chain links TRBV7-6 with TRBJ2-1; 9 bases agree with TRBD1. The CDR3 runs to 16 residues. The germline gives CDR1 SGHVS, CDR2 FNYEAQ. V gave up 2 bases and J gave up 10 bases; unmatched junction bases: 12. CDR3 nucleotide sequence: TGTGCCAGCAGCTTATCTTGGACAGGGGACGGCGGAGAGCAGTTCTTC. This sequence encodes CASSLSWTGDGGEQFF.

This clone was observed once. The chain links TRBV5-1 to TRBJ2-3, with 14 bases aligning to TRBD2. Germline CDR1 SGHRS, CDR2 YFSETQ. The CDR3 contains 17 residues. Losses at the gene ends were 4 bases for V and 1 base for J; bases not matched to a gene: 5. The DNA for the CDR3 is TGCGCCAGCAGCCCGACTAGCGGGGGGGCCGGCACAGATACGCAGTATTTT. This translates into CASSPTSGGAGTDTQYF.

This chain joins TRBV7-6 and TRBJ2-1, with D uncertain. This CDR3 spans 15 amino acids. The germline V and J ends were trimmed by 5 bases and 4 bases, with 15 bases remaining between them. Germline V gives CDR1 SGHVS, CDR2 FNYEAQ. For the CDR3, the DNA is TGTGCCAGCAGCCCTCTGCTCTCCCTTTACAATGAGCAGTTCTTC. It translates to CASSPLLSLYNEQFF.

This rearrangement joins TRBV19 to TRBJ1-6, with D possibly matching TRBD1 (5 bases). This CDR3 comprises 14 residues. Germline V CDR1 and CDR2: LNHDA, SQIVND (reference sequence). The chain's CDR3 is CATKTVGSNSPLHF. The CDR3 DNA reads TGTGCTACCAAGACAGTCGGGTCAAATTCACCCCTCCACTTT.

The chain is built from TRBV20-1 and TRBJ1-1; D unclear. This CDR3 is 12 amino acids long. CDR1 and CDR2 (germline): DFQATT, SNEGSKA (reference sequence). The V end was cut by 3 bases, the J end by 4 bases, with 9 bases between. DNA for the CDR3: TGCAGTGCTAGTATAGGAGGCACTGAAGCTTTCTTT. Residues: CSASIGGTEAFF.

This clone has only a few counts. This chain links TRBV4-2 with TRBJ2-3; TRBD1 or TRBD2 may be the D gene (5 bases each). Germline CDR1 is LGHNA and CDR2 is YNFKEQ. CDR3 length: 15 amino acids. V was trimmed by 4 bases and J by 0 bases, leaving 11 bases between them. CDR3 protein: CASSPGLLSTDTQYF. CDR3 nucleotides: TGTGCCAGCAGCCCGGGGCTCTTAAGCACAGATACGCAGTATTTT.

The rearrangement links TRBV5-5 to TRBJ2-7; the D is unclear. The germline V gene encodes CDR1 SGHKS and CDR2 YYEKEE (reference sequence). Trimming pared 0 bases from V and 0 bases from J, leaving 7 bases between. This CDR3 has 14 amino acids. CDR3 residues: CASSLVGISYEQYF. The DNA of the CDR3 is TGTGCCAGCAGCTTGGTAGGCATCTCCTACGAGCAGTACTTC.